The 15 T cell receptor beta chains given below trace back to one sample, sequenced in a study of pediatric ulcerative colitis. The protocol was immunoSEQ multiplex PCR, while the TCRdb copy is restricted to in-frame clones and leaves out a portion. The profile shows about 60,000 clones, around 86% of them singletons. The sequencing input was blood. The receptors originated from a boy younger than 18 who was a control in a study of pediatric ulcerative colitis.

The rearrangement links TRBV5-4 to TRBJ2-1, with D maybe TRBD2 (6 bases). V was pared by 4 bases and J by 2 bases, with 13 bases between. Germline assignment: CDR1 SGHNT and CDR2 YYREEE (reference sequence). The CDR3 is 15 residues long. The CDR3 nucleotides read TGTGCCAGCAGCCCCGGAGGGGTTGCCTACAATGAGCAGTTCTTC. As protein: CASSPGGVAYNEQFF.

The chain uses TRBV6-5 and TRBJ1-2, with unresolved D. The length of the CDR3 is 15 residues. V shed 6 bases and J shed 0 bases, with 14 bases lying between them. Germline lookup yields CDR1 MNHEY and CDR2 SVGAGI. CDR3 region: CASRQTGLANYGYTF. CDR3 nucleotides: TGTGCCAGCAGGCAGACTGGATTAGCTAACTATGGCTACACCTTC.

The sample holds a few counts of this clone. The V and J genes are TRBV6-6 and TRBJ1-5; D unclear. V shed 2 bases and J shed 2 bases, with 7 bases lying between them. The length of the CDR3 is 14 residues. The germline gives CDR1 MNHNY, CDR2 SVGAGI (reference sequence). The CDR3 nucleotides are TGTGCCAGCAGTTACGGGTGGGGCAATCAGCCCCAGCATTTT. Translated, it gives CASSYGWGNQPQHF.

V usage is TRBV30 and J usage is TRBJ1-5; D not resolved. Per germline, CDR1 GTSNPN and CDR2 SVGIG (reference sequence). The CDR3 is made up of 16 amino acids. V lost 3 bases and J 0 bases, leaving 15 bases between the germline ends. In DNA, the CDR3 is TGTGCCTGGAGATCGGGCAGCAAATATAGCAATCAGCCCCAGCATTTT. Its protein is CAWRSGSKYSNQPQHF.

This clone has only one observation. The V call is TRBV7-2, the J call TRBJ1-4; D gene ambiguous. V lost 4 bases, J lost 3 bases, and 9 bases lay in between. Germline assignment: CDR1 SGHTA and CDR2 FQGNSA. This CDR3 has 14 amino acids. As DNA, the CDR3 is TGTGCCAGCAGCTGGGCAGCCTCTAATGAAAAACTGTTTTTT. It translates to CASSWAASNEKLFF.

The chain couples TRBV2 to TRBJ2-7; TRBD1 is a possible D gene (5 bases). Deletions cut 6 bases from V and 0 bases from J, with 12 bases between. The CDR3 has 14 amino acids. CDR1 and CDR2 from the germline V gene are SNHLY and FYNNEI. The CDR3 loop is CASRVGAGSYEQYF. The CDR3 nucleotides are TGTGCCAGCAGGGTAGGGGCCGGCTCCTACGAGCAGTACTTC.

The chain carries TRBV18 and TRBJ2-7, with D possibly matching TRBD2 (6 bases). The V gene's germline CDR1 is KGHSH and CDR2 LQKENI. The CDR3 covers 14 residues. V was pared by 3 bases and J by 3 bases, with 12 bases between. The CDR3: CASSPRVGGYEQYF. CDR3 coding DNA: TGTGCCAGCTCACCCCGCGTCGGGGGCTACGAGCAGTACTTC.

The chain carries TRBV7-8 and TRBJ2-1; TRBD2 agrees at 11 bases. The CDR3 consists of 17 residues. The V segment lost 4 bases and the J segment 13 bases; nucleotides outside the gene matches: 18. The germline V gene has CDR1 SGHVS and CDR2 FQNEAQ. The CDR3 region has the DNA TGTGCCAGCAGCTCACCCGTAGCGGGAGGGGGAGTAGTGGAACAGTTCTTC. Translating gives CASSSPVAGGGVVEQFF.

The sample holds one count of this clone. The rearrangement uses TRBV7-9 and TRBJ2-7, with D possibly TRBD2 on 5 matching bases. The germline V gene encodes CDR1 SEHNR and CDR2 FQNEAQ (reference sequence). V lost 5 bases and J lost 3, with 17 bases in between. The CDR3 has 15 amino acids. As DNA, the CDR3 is TGTGCCAGCAGCCAAAACCTCAGACGGGGCTACGAGCAGTACTTC. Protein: CASSQNLRRGYEQYF.

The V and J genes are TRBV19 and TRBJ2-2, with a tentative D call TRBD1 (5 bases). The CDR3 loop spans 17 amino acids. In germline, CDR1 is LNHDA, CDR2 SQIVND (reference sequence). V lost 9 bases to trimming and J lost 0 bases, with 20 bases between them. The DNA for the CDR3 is TGTGCCAGCTCGCAAAACCCCGACAGTTCGAACACCGGGGAGCTGTTTTTT. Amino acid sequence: CASSQNPDSSNTGELFF.

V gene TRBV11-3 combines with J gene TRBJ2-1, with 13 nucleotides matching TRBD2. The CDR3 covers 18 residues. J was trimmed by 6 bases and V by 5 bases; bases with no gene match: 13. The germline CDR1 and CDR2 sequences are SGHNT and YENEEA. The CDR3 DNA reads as TGTGCCAGCAGCCTATCACCCGGACTAGCGGGAGACGCCAATGAGCAGTTCTTC. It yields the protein CASSLSPGLAGDANEQFF.

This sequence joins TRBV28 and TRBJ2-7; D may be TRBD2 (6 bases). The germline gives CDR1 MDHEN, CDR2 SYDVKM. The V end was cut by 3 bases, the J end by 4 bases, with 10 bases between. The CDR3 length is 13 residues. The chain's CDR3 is CASSFSEGYEQYF. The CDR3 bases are TGTGCCAGCAGTTTCTCGGAGGGATACGAGCAGTACTTC.

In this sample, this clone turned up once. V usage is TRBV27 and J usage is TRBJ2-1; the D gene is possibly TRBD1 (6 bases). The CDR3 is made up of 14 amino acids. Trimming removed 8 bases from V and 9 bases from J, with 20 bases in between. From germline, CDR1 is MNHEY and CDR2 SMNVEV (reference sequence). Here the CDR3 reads CASAMQGYQVEQFF. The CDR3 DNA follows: TGTGCCAGCGCCATGCAGGGGTACCAGGTTGAGCAGTTCTTC.

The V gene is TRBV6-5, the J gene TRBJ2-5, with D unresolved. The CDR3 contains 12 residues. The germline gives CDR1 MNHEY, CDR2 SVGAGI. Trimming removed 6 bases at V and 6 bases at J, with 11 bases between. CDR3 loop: CASRRPGQTQYF. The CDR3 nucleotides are TGTGCCAGCAGACGTCCCGGTCAGACCCAGTACTTC.

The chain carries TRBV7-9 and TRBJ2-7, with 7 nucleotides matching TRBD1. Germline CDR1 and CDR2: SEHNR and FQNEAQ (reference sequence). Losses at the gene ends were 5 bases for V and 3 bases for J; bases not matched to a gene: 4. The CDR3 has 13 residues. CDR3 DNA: TGTGCCAGCAGCCCCGGGACAGACTACGAGCAGTACTTC. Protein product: CASSPGTDYEQYF.